Below, 18 T cell receptor beta chains from the same sample are listed, as sequenced in a study of PD-L1 blockade in urothelial cancer. Assay: immunoSEQ multiplex PCR; the TCRdb copy retains only in-frame clones and omits some. The sample contains about 81,000 clones, 85% to 95% of which appear only once. The sequences come from PBMCs, collected around atezolizumab (anti-PD-L1) treatment. The receptors were gathered from a man aged 55 to 69 with urothelial cancer.

The rearrangement uses TRBV4-2 and TRBJ1-2; 7 nucleotides match TRBD1. The V gene end was trimmed by 5 bases and the J gene end by 9 bases; junction bases not matched to a gene: 12. Germline V gene lookup returns CDR1 LGHNA and CDR2 YNFKEQ. The CDR3 extends over 14 amino acids. CDR3 sequence reads: CASSSRQGPSSYTF. The CDR3 coding sequence is TGTGCCAGCAGCTCTAGACAGGGACCATCCAGCTACACCTTC.

The V and J genes are TRBV11-2 and TRBJ2-1; the match to TRBD2 covers 13 bases. Trimming took 5 bases from V and 7 from J; bases not matched to a gene: 5. CDR1 is SGHAT and CDR2 is FQNNGV in the germline V gene. The CDR3 covers 15 residues. The CDR3 sequence is CASSPLTSGGNEQFF. The CDR3 nucleotides read TGTGCCAGCAGCCCGCTGACTAGCGGGGGGAATGAGCAGTTCTTC. Complete variable domain (other parts from reference TRBV11-2 and TRBJ2-1): EAGVAQSPRYKIIEKRQSVAFWCNPISGHATLYWYQQILGQGPKLLIQFQNNGVVDDSQLPKDRFSAERLKGVDSTLKIQPAKLEDSAVYLCASSPLTSGGNEQFFGPGTRLTVL.

This chain joins TRBV5-1 and TRBJ2-3; the match to TRBD1 covers 7 bases. CDR3 size: 15 residues. The germline CDR1 and CDR2 sequences are SGHRS and YFSETQ. After removal of 4 bases from V and 0 bases from J, the junction contained 5 bases not matched to a gene. DNA of the CDR3: TGCGCCAGCAGCAGGGACAGAACTAGCACAGATACGCAGTATTTT. This sequence encodes CASSRDRTSTDTQYF.

The rearrangement links TRBV6-5 to TRBJ2-7; D gene uncertain. This CDR3 is built from 15 residues. CDR1 MNHEY and CDR2 SVGAGI come from the germline V gene. Trimming removed 7 bases at V and 0 bases at J, with 16 bases between. CDR3: CASIRSSRSSYEQYF. The DNA of the CDR3 is TGTGCCAGCATACGGTCGTCGAGGAGCTCCTACGAGCAGTACTTC.

The rearrangement joins TRBV5-4 to TRBJ1-1; TRBD1 might be the D (6 bases). The germline gives CDR1 SGHNT, CDR2 YYREEE (reference sequence). The CDR3 has 16 amino acids. The V and J ends lost 4 bases and 4 bases respectively, with 20 bases between them. As DNA, the CDR3 is TGTGCCAGCAGCCCCGGACAGCCCAAATTAGGCACTGAAGCTTTCTTT. As protein: CASSPGQPKLGTEAFF. Complete variable domain (other parts from reference TRBV5-4 and TRBJ1-1): ETGVTQSPTHLIKTRGQQVTLRCSSQSGHNTVSWYQQALGQGPQFIFQYYREEENGRGNFPPRFSGLQFPNYSSELNVNALELDDSALYLCASSPGQPKLGTEAFFGQGTRLTVV.

V and J are TRBV6-5 and TRBJ1-1; D is uncertain. V lost 0 bases and J 5 bases, leaving 10 bases between the germline ends. The CDR3 sequence is 14 residues long. Germline assignment: CDR1 MNHEY and CDR2 SVGAGI. CDR3 sequence (DNA): TGTGCCAGCAGTTACTCGTTCACGGGGACTGAAGCTTTCTTT. It specifies CASSYSFTGTEAFF.

This sequence joins TRBV7-2 and TRBJ2-7, with D uncertain. V lost 5 bases, J lost 12 bases, and 17 bases lay in between. This CDR3 has 12 residues. Germline values: CDR1 SGHTA, CDR2 FQGNSA. The CDR3 reads CASSPTPPRMYF. The CDR3 nucleotides read TGTGCCAGCAGCCCTACCCCGCCGCGTATGTACTTC. Supplemented by reference TRBV7-2 and TRBJ2-7, the full variable domain reads GAGVSQSPSNKVTEKGKDVELRCDPISGHTALYWYRQSLGQGLEFLIYFQGNSAPDKSGLPSDRFSAERTGGSVSTLTIQRTQQEDSAVYLCASSPTPPRMYFGPGTRLTVT.

The rearrangement joins TRBV7-8 to TRBJ2-3; tentative D call: TRBD2 (6 bases). Germline V gene lookup returns CDR1 SGHVS and CDR2 FQNEAQ. The germline V and J ends were trimmed by 0 bases and 7 bases, with 14 bases remaining between them. This CDR3 is built from 15 residues. This CDR3 is CASSLARLALNTQYF. The DNA of the CDR3 is TGTGCCAGCAGCTTAGCGAGGCTAGCGTTAAATACGCAGTATTTT.

This chain connects TRBV28 to TRBJ2-3; D uncertain. Germline CDR1 MDHEN, CDR2 SYDVKM. Trimming took off 5 bases at V and 10 bases at J, with 13 bases between the two ends. This CDR3 is 12 amino acids long. The CDR3 loop is CASSIILSAQYF. The CDR3 DNA sequence: TGTGCCAGCAGTATAATCTTGTCGGCGCAGTATTTT.

The V call is TRBV6-5, the J call TRBJ2-7; TRBD2 aligns across 8 bases. The CDR3 runs to 14 residues. Trimming cost V 2 bases and J 1 base; bases outside gene matches: 1. CDR1 is MNHEY, CDR2 SVGAGI, per germline. The CDR3 loop reads CASSYERESYEQYF. CDR3 coding DNA: TGTGCCAGCAGTTACGAGCGGGAGTCCTACGAGCAGTACTTC.

The V and J genes are TRBV18 and TRBJ2-3; D gene ambiguous. The CDR3 sequence is 14 residues long. Germline V gene sequence: CDR1 KGHSH, CDR2 LQKENI. Trimming removed 3 bases from V and 2 bases from J, with 9 bases in between. CDR3 sequence (DNA): TGTGCCAGCTCACCGACACCCTCCACAGATACGCAGTATTTT. Translation: CASSPTPSTDTQYF.

The V and J genes are TRBV4-2 and TRBJ2-7; 10 positions agree with TRBD2. Germline V gene data show CDR1 as LGHNA and CDR2 as YNFKEQ. With 1 base clipped from V and 4 bases from J, the junction kept 1 base outside the gene matches. The CDR3 totals 14 residues. CDR3 nucleotide sequence: TGTGCCAGCAGCCAAGGGACTAGCGGATACGAGCAGTACTTC. This sequence encodes CASSQGTSGYEQYF.

Only one count was recorded for this clone. The chain employs TRBV9 and TRBJ1-5; TRBD1 matches at 7 bases. Germline CDR1 reads SGDLS; CDR2 reads YYNGEE. The ends lost 4 bases at V and 2 bases at J; junction bases unmatched: 9. The CDR3 extends over 16 amino acids. The CDR3 sequence is CASSSEGGAGNQPQHF. In DNA, the CDR3 is TGTGCCAGCAGCTCAGAAGGGGGCGCGGGCAATCAGCCCCAGCATTTT.

The chain combines TRBV19 with TRBJ1-2; 8 bases agree with TRBD1. The CDR3 spans 15 residues. The germline V gene has CDR1 LNHDA and CDR2 SQIVND (reference sequence). V shed 0 bases, J shed 4 bases, and the junction held 4 bases outside the gene matches. Here the CDR3 reads CASSIDNTGGYGYTF. In nucleotides, the CDR3 is TGTGCCAGTAGTATAGATAATACAGGGGGCTATGGCTACACCTTC.

The gene calls are TRBV4-2 and TRBJ2-7; 9 bases are a match to TRBD2. V was pared by 0 bases and J by 3 bases, with 9 bases of the junction left unmatched. In germline, CDR1 is LGHNA, CDR2 YNFKEQ. CDR3 size: 17 residues. The CDR3 nucleotides read TGTGCCAGCAGCCAAGAGGCGGCTAGCGGGACAAACTACGAGCAGTACTTC. Its translation: CASSQEAASGTNYEQYF.

This clone has only one observation. The CDR3 region is CASSQDLNTGELFF. As DNA, the CDR3 is TGCGCCAGCAGCCAAGATCTCAACACCGGGGAGCTGTTTTTT. The V gene is TRBV4-3, the J gene TRBJ2-2; D not resolved. Between the trimmed V and J ends, which lost 0 bases and 2 bases, there was a span of 4 bases. The CDR3 spans 14 residues. Germline CDR1 is LGHNA and CDR2 is YSLEER.

The V and J genes are TRBV4-2 and TRBJ1-3; D not resolved. Trimming cost V 0 bases and J 3 bases, with 9 bases left between them. This CDR3 comprises 15 residues. Germline values: CDR1 LGHNA, CDR2 YNFKEQ. CDR3 protein: CASSQDSGRGNTIYF. The CDR3 DNA follows: TGTGCCAGCAGCCAAGATTCGGGTCGTGGAAACACCATATATTTT.

The chain employs TRBV5-1 and TRBJ1-5; D unclear. This CDR3 comprises 13 residues. V was shortened by 0 bases and J by 5 bases, with 6 bases between the two germline ends. CDR1 is SGHRS, CDR2 YFSETQ, per germline. CDR3 DNA sequence: TGCGCCAGCAGCTTGGTAACTGATCAGCCCCAGCATTTT. Its translation is CASSLVTDQPQHF. Using reference TRBV5-1 and TRBJ1-5 for the parts outside the CDR3, the full variable domain is KAGVTQTPRYLIKTRGQQVTLSCSPISGHRSVSWYQQTPGQGLQFLFEYFSETQRNKGNFPGRFSGRQFSNSRSEMNVSTLELGDSALYLCASSLVTDQPQHFGDGTRLSIL.